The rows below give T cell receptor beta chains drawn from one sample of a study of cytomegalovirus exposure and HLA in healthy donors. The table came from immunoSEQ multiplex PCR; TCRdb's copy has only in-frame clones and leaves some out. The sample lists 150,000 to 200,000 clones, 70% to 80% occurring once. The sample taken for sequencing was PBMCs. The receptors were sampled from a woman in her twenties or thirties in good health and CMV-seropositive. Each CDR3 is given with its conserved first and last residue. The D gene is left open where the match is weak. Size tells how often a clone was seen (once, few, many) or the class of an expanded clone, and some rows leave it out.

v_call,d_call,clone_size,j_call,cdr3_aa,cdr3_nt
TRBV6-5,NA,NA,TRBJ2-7,CASRPLGGVDYEQYF,TGTGCCAGCAGGCCTTTGGGGGGAGTCGACTACGAGCAGTACTTC
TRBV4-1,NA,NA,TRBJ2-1,CASSQADRTTYNEQFF,TGCGCCAGCAGCCAAGCCGACAGGACCACCTACAATGAGCAGTTCTTC
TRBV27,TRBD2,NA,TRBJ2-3,CASSPGTSGGTDTQYF,TGTGCCAGCAGTCCGGGGACTAGCGGAGGCACAGATACGCAGTATTTT
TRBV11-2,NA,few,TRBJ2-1,CASSLSQTSNEQFF,TGTGCCAGCAGCTTATCTCAGACTAGCAATGAGCAGTTCTTC
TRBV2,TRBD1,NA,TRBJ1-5,CASSGDRGGGNQPQHF,TGTGCCAGCAGTGGAGACAGGGGCGGGGGCAATCAGCCCCAGCATTTT
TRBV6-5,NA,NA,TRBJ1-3,CASSYYKSNGNTIYF,TGTGCCAGCAGTTACTATAAGAGTAACGGAAACACCATATATTTT
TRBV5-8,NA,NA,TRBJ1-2,CASSQSVMAGYGYTF,TGTGCCAGCAGCCAAAGTGTGATGGCAGGCTATGGCTACACCTTC
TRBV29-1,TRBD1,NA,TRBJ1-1,CSAGSPVTGGTEAFF,TGCAGCGCAGGTAGCCCCGTTACAGGGGGGACTGAAGCTTTCTTT
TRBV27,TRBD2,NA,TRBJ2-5,CASSPLRGVGETQYF,TGTGCCAGCAGTCCGCTCCGGGGGGTAGGCGAGACCCAGTACTTC
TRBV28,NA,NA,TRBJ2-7,CASSLPGPYEQYF,TGTGCCAGCAGTTTACCAGGGCCCTACGAGCAGTACTTC
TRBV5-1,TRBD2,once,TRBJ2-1,CASSLVAGVHNEQFF,TGCGCCAGCAGCTTGGTGGCGGGAGTTCACAATGAGCAGTTCTTC
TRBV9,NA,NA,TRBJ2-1,CASTLTGAGAYNEQFF,TGTGCCAGTACCTTAACGGGAGCAGGCGCCTACAATGAGCAGTTCTTC
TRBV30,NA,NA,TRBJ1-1,CALGSNTEAFF,TGTGCGCTGGGGAGCAACACTGAAGCTTTCTTT
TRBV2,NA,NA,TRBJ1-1,CASGQQMNTEAFF,TGTGCCAGTGGACAGCAGATGAACACTGAAGCTTTCTTT
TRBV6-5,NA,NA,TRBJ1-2,CASSYLGAGRSYGYTF,TGTGCCAGCAGTTACCTCGGCGCAGGGCGTAGCTATGGCTACACCTTC
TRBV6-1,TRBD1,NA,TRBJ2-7,CASSGGQGGTYEQYF,TGTGCCAGCAGTGGTGGACAGGGGGGGACCTACGAGCAGTACTTC
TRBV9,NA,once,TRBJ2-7,CASSPWRRDPYEQYF,TGTGCCAGCAGCCCGTGGCGGCGGGACCCCTACGAGCAGTACTTC
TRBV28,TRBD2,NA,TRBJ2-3,CASSLIQAGGPGADTQYF,TGTGCCAGCAGTTTAATACAGGCGGGAGGGCCGGGGGCAGATACGCAGTATTTT
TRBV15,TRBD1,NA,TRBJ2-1,CATSRDRDRGNEQFF,TGTGCCACCAGCAGAGACCGGGACAGGGGAAATGAGCAGTTCTTC
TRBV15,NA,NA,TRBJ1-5,CATSTLGGVGNQPQHF,TGTGCCACCAGCACACTTGGGGGGGTGGGGAATCAGCCCCAGCATTTT
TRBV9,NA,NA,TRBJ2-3,CASSVGHEDTQYF,TGTGCCAGCAGCGTGGGGCATGAAGATACGCAGTATTTT
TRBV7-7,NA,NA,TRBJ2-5,CASSRDIGGETQYF,TGTGCCAGCAGCAGAGACATCGGGGGTGAGACCCAGTACTTC
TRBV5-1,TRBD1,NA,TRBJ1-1,CASSFTRDSEAFF,TGCGCCAGCAGCTTTACCCGGGACAGTGAAGCTTTCTTT
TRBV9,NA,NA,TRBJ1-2,CASSVEDSRLGGYTF,TGTGCCAGCAGCGTAGAGGACAGCCGATTGGGTGGCTACACCTTC
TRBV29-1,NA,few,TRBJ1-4,CSVVLNEKLFF,TGCAGCGTTGTCCTAAATGAAAAACTGTTTTTT
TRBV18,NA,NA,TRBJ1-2,CASSPPNGGGNYGYTF,TGTGCCAGCTCACCTCCTAATGGGGGAGGTAACTATGGCTACACCTTC
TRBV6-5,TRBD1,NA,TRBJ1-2,CASSAGGAINGYTF,TGTGCCAGCAGCGCAGGGGGCGCGATTAATGGCTACACCTTC
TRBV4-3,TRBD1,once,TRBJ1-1,CASSQDLMAGGSTEAFF,TGCGCCAGCAGCCAAGATCTGATGGCAGGGGGGAGCACTGAAGCTTTCTTT
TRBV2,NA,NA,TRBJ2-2,CASGRGTGELFF,TGTGCCAGCGGTAGGGGGACCGGGGAGCTGTTTTTT
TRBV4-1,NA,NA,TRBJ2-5,CASSPFSGQETQYF,TGCGCCAGCAGCCCTTTTAGCGGTCAAGAGACCCAGTACTTC
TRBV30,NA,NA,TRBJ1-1,CAWSHALGGETEAFF,TGTGCCTGGAGCCACGCCCTTGGTGGGGAGACTGAAGCTTTCTTT
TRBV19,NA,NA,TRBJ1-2,CASSIIRPSNYGYTF,TGTGCCAGTAGTATCATCAGGCCGTCGAACTATGGCTACACCTTC
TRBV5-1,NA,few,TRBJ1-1,CASSPGINTEAFF,TGCGCCAGCAGCCCGGGGATTAACACTGAAGCTTTCTTT
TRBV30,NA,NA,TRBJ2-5,CAWSVAGQSSETQYF,TGTGCCTGGAGTGTAGCAGGGCAAAGTTCGGAGACCCAGTACTTC
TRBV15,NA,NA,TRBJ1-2,CATSRAWSTYYGYTF,TGTGCCACCAGCAGAGCATGGTCCACTTACTATGGCTACACCTTC
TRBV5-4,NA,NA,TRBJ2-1,CASSLDAGSYNEQFF,TGTGCCAGCAGCTTGGATGCAGGCTCCTACAATGAGCAGTTCTTC
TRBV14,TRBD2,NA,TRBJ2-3,CASSQDAGGLADTQYF,TGTGCCAGCAGCCAAGATGCGGGAGGGCTTGCAGATACGCAGTATTTT
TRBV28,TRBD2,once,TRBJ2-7,CASSGGSSGKSYEQYF,TGTGCCAGCAGTGGGGGCTCTAGCGGGAAATCCTACGAGCAGTACTTC
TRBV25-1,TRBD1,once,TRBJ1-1,CASRVQGVPEAFF,TGTGCCAGCAGGGTACAGGGGGTACCTGAAGCTTTCTTT
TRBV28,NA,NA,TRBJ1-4,CASSLGGRRNEKLFF,TGTGCCAGCAGTTTAGGGGGGAGGAGGAATGAAAAACTGTTTTTT
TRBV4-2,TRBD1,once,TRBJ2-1,CASSQEKGTAQIF,TGTGCCAGCAGCCAAGAGAAAGGGACAGCACAAATCTTC
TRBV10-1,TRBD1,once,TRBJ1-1,CASSTGTVTEAFF,TGCGCCAGCAGTACTGGGACAGTCACTGAAGCTTTCTTT
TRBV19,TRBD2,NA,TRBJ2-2,CASSTAGGLNTGELFF,TGTGCCAGTAGCACCGCGGGGGGGCTGAACACCGGGGAGCTGTTTTTT
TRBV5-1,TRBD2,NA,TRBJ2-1,CASSPASGRAGEQFF,TGCGCCAGCAGCCCCGCTAGCGGGAGGGCCGGTGAGCAGTTCTTC
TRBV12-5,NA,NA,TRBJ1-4,CASGLEAGEKLFF,TGTGCTAGTGGTTTGGAAGCGGGTGAAAAACTGTTTTTT
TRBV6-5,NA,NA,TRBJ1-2,CASSRTANYGYTF,TGTGCCAGCAGTCGGACAGCCAACTATGGCTACACCTTC
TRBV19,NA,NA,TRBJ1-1,CASSIGGGGTEAFF,TGTGCCAGTAGTATTGGGGGCGGGGGCACTGAAGCTTTCTTT
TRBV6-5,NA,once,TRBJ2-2,CASSYGRGAGGELFF,TGTGCCAGCAGTTACGGACGGGGGGCTGGCGGGGAGCTGTTTTTT
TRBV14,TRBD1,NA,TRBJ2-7,CASSPGQGADEQYF,TGTGCCAGCAGCCCCGGACAGGGGGCCGACGAGCAGTACTTC
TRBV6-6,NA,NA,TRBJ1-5,CASSYRRANQPQHF,TGTGCCAGCAGTTACAGGAGGGCCAATCAGCCCCAGCATTTT
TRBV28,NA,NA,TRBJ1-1,CATQGYNTEAFF,TGTGCCACGCAGGGATATAACACTGAAGCTTTCTTT
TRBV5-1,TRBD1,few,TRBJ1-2,CASSLARDSLAYYGYTF,TGCGCCAGCAGCTTGGCCCGGGACAGCTTGGCCTACTATGGCTACACCTTC
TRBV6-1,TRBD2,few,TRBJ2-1,CASSEGGLADPEQFF,TGTGCCAGCAGTGAAGGAGGACTAGCGGACCCAGAGCAGTTCTTC
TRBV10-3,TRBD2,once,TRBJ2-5,CAISEDKGGETQYF,TGTGCCATCAGTGAAGACAAGGGAGGGGAGACCCAGTACTTC